This is a list of T cell receptor beta chains from one sample in a study of identical twins. MiXCR, applied by TCRdb to the 5' RACE reads, yields one record per CDR3 protein. This sample has fewer than 350,000 distinct CDR3 sequences, with about 8.3% found just once. These data also formed part of another study, on yellow fever vaccine responses in identical twins.

The sequencing input was memory (CD45RO+) T cells sorted from blood. These receptors all stem from a woman younger than 30 in good health. CDR3s include the opening cysteine and the closing phenylalanine or tryptophan. Each record gives: V gene, J gene, CDR3 length, clone size, CDR3 protein. Clone sizes are given selectively: once, few, many, or a class where the clone is expanded.

TRBV7-2,TRBJ1-1,15,few,CASSLASILNTEAFF
TRBV6-1,TRBJ2-2,17,-,CASSRGFGSGLTGELFF
TRBV4-1,TRBJ1-2,15,-,CASRGGPGKSYGYTF
TRBV4-1,TRBJ2-1,16,many,CASSTTIPVTLNEQFF
TRBV7-9,TRBJ2-5,16,-,CASTDGTSGVQETQYF
TRBV20-1,TRBJ1-6,13,few,CSARRQGFSPLHF
TRBV24-1,TRBJ2-3,14,-,CAAPARASTDTQYF
TRBV5-1,TRBJ2-1,16,few,CASSFSGSITYNEQFF
TRBV4-2,TRBJ2-1,15,many,CASSPGLAGDNEQFF
TRBV20-1,TRBJ2-5,13,-,CSSKPGAQETQYF
TRBV12-3/TRBV12-4,TRBJ2-1,16,few,CASSSRSGGFHNEQFF
TRBV12-3/TRBV12-4,TRBJ2-2,13,-,CASTRLGSGELFF
TRBV7-9,TRBJ2-1,16,many,CASSLSGGGIYNEQFF
TRBV10-1,TRBJ2-1,16,few,CASSESRVVPSNEQFF
TRBV20-1,TRBJ2-5,12,-,CSASGLRETQYF
TRBV5-1,TRBJ2-5,15,-,CASSSWTGYQETQYF
TRBV10-3,TRBJ2-7,16,many,CAISESKGYNSYEQYF
TRBV5-1,TRBJ2-3,16,few,CASSFGQTSGTDTQYF
TRBV19,TRBJ2-4,19,few,CASSALGLAGPLAKNIQYF
TRBV12-3/TRBV12-4,TRBJ1-2,14,-,CASTPGGGSYGYTF
TRBV5-1,TRBJ2-5,17,many,CASNDPPTGGNQETQYF
TRBV5-1,TRBJ2-5,15,-,CASSQGQGNQETQYF
TRBV9,TRBJ2-7,13,few,CASSVDPSYEQYF
TRBV28,TRBJ1-1,15,few,CASRTTGSMDTEAFF
TRBV18,TRBJ2-3,13,-,CASSPPGIDTQYF
TRBV20-1,TRBJ2-7,15,-,CSATFPGTGFYEQYF